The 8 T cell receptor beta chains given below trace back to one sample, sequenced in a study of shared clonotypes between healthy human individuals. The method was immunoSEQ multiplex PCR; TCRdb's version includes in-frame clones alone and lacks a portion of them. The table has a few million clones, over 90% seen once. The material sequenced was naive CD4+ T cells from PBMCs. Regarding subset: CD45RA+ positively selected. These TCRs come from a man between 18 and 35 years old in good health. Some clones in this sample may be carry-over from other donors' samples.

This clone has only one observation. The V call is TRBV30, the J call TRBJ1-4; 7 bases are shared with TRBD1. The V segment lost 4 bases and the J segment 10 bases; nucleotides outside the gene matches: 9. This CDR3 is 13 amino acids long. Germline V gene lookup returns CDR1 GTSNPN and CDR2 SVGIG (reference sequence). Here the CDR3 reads CAWTGQGVGKLFF. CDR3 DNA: TGTGCCTGGACGGGGCAGGGGGTAGGAAAACTGTTTTTT.

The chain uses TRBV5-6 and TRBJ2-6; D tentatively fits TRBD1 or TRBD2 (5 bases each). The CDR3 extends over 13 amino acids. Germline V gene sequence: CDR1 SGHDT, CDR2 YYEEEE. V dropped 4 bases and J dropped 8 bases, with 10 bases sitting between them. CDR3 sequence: CASSPGRPNVLTF. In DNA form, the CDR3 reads TGTGCCAGCAGCCCGGGGCGGCCCAACGTCCTGACTTTC.

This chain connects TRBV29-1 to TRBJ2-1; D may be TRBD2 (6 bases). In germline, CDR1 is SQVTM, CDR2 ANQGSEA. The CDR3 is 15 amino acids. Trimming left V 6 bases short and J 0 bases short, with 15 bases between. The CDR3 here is CSVGNHGSSYNEQFF. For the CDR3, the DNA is TGCAGCGTCGGAAACCACGGGAGCTCCTACAATGAGCAGTTCTTC.

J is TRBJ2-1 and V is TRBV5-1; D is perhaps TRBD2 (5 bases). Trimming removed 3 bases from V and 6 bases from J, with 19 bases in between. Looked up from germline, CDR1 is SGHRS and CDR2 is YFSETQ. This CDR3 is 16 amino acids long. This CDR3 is CASSSLPSGMGNEQFF. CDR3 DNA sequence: TGCGCCAGCAGCTCCCTCCCTTCCGGGATGGGCAATGAGCAGTTCTTC. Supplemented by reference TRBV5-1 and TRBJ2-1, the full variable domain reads KAGVTQTPRYLIKTRGQQVTLSCSPISGHRSVSWYQQTPGQGLQFLFEYFSETQRNKGNFPGRFSGRQFSNSRSEMNVSTLELGDSALYLCASSSLPSGMGNEQFFGPGTRLTVL.

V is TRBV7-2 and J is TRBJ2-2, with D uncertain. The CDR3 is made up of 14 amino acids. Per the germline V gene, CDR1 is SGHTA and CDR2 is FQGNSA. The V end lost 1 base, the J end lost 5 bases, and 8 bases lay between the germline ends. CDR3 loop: CASSLEVGTGELFF. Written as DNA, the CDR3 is TGTGCCAGCAGCTTAGAAGTGGGGACCGGGGAGCTGTTTTTT.

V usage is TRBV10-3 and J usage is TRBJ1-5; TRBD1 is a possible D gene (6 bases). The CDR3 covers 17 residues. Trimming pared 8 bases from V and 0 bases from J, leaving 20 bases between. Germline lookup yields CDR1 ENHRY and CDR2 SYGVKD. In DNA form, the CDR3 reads TGTGCCATCGCTCCCACCGACAACAGGGATAGCAATCAGCCCCAGCATTTT. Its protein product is CAIAPTDNRDSNQPQHF.

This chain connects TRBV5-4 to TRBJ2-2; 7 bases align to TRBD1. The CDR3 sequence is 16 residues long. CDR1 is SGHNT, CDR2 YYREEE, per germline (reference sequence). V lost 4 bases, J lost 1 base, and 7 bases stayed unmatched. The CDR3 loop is CASSVPGQQNTGELFF. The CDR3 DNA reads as TGTGCCAGCAGCGTCCCGGGACAGCAGAACACCGGGGAGCTGTTTTTT.

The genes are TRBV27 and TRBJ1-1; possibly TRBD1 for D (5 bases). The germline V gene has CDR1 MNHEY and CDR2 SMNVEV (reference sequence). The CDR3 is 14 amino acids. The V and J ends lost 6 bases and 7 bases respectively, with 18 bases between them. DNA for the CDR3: TGTGCCAGCAGCCGGGGGAGGTTTGAGGGTGAAGCTTTCTTT. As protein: CASSRGRFEGEAFF.